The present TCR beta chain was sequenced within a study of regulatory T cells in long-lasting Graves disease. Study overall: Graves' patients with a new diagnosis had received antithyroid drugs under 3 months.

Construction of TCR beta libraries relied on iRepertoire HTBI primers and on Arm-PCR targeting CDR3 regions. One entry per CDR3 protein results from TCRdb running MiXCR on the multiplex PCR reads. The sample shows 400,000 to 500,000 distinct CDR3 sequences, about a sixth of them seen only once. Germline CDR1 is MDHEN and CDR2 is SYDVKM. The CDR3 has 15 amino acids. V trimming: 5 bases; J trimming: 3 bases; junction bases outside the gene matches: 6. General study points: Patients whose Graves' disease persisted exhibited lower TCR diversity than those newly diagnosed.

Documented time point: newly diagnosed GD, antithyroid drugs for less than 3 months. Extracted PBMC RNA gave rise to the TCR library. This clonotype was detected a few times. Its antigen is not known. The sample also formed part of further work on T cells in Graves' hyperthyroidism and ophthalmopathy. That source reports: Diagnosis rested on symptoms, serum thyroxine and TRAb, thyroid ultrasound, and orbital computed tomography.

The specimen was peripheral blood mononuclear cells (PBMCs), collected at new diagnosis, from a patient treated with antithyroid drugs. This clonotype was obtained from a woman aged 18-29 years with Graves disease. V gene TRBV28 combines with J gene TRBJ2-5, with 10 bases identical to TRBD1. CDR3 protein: CASSIRDRGKETQYF. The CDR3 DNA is TGTGCCAGCAGTATCCGGGACAGGGGAAAAGAGACCCAGTACTTC.